What follows is one T cell receptor (beta chain) and its context. The antigen is not known. This entry belongs to a study of T-cell reconstitution after alpha-beta-depleted transplantation in children. Findings and limits, study-wide: The main origin of T-cell counts and diversity one year after transplant was newly produced T cells. At day 60, the high TCRbeta diversity found in some patients originated from recipient T cells and thymic progenitors that had survived. Reports say that about two months after transplant, the alpha-beta T cells came out of several hundred graft clones that had expanded.

During its preparation, the TCRbeta library received unique molecular identifiers. TCRdb independently ran MiXCR on the PCR reads; one entry per CDR3 protein. The table lists a few hundred thousand distinct CDR3 sequences, 25% to 30% of them singletons. Germline loops: CDR1 GTSNPN, CDR2 SVGIG (reference sequence). The V end was cut by 5 bases, the J end by 3 bases, with 11 bases between. The CDR3 length is 13 residues. The receptor was derived from a boy younger than two with Wiskott-Aldrich syndrome, due to receive a stem cell transplant. Specimen: PBMCs, collected before TCRalphabeta/CD19-depleted stem cell transplant. The chain links TRBV30 to TRBJ2-1; either TRBD1 or TRBD2 may fit D (7 bases each). CDR3 amino acids: CAWAGGGYNEQFF. CDR3 bases: TGTGCCTGGGCAGGGGGGGGCTACAATGAGCAGTTCTTC.